This T cell receptor (beta chain) was sequenced during a study of blood T cell repertoires in COVID-19. The wider study: COVID-19 samples collected from the United States, Italy and Spain covered acute and convalescent phases. The cDNA or gDNA used as material had been derived from T cells, B-cell-depleted T cells, or PBMCs.

Per the germline V gene, CDR1 is SGHNT and CDR2 is YENEEA. V was clipped by 3 bases and J by 6 bases; unmatched bases: 4. The CDR3 has 14 residues. Ages ranged from about 18 to 89 years, with residence in about two dozen US areas. Participant-reported clinical history was the basis for cohort assignment. Assay: immunoSEQ multiplex PCR; the TCRdb copy retains only in-frame clones and omits some. The table shows 200,000 to 300,000 clones, with more than 85% occurring only once. The TCR originated in a woman aged 25 to 39 who had recovered from COVID-19. The sample was PBMCs or T cells enriched from blood (not recorded which). V and J are TRBV11-3 and TRBJ1-1, with 10 bases fitting TRBD1. The CDR3 sequence is CASSFGTGVSEAFF. CDR3 sequence (DNA): TGTGCCAGCAGCTTCGGGACAGGGGTTTCTGAAGCTTTCTTT. The variable domain in full, completed from reference TRBV11-3 and TRBJ1-1, reads EAGVVQSPRYKIIEKKQPVAFWCNPISGHNTLYWYLQNLGQGPELLIRYENEEAVDDSQLPKDRFSAERLKGVDSTLKIQPAELGDSAVYLCASSFGTGVSEAFFGQGTRLTVV.